This T cell receptor (beta chain) derives from a study of blood T cell repertoires in COVID-19. Clones were read by immunoSEQ multiplex PCR, and TCRdb kept only the in-frame ones, dropping some. The sample lists more than 75,000 clones, 88% occurring once. Per the germline V gene, CDR1 is SGHTA and CDR2 is FQGNSA. The CDR3 contains 15 residues. V lost 4 bases and J lost 8, with 18 bases in between. The clonotype comes from a woman over 75 with active COVID-19. The chain employs TRBV7-2 and TRBJ2-1, with D perhaps matching TRBD2 (6 bases). The sample comprised peripheral blood. The CDR3: CASSSNGGNWDEQFF. CDR3 DNA: TGTGCCAGCAGCTCAAATGGGGGGAATTGGGATGAGCAGTTCTTC.